This passage covers 24 T cell receptor beta chains from one sample sequenced in a study of beta chain features in type 1 diabetes (dated by TCRdb to between 2017 and 2018). No antigens are known for them. Library preparation used the immunoSEQ multiplex PCR assay. The entire amount of isolated RNA was reverse transcribed using the High Capacity cDNA Reverse Transcription Kit, so the sequenced TCRB transcripts were expressed ones. The table was pulled from immuneACCESS by TCRdb, which kept in-frame rearrangements only. Such tables lose some clones; where checked, under half of the loss comes from unresolved V genes, and the rest has no known cause. This sample holds 600,000 or so clones; roughly 12% were observed only once. Roughly 0.12% of the sample belongs to the ten largest clones. What the authors observed across the whole study: Type 1 diabetes patients showed a moderate but significant shortening of TCRB CDR3 length in all four CD4+ subsets.

Sequences were obtained from naive CD4+ T cells from blood. Sample cell subset or site, as interpreted from the label and publication: true naive CD4+ T cells. Receptor source: a man aged 30 to 39 with type 1 diabetes.

This clone came up a few times. V and J are TRBV25-1 and TRBJ2-7; TRBD1 agrees at 9 bases. CDR3 size: 14 residues. Germline assignment: CDR1 MGHDK and CDR2 SYGVNS. V was clipped by 6 bases and J by 5 bases; unmatched bases: 8. The CDR3 DNA is TGTGCCAGCAGCCGTACAGGGGGCTTCGACGAGCAGTACTTC. It is translated as CASSRTGGFDEQYF.

V usage is TRBV6-5 and J usage is TRBJ1-2; D is ambiguous. The CDR3 totals 15 residues. The V and J ends lost 0 bases and 4 bases respectively, with 12 bases between them. The germline V gene has CDR1 MNHEY and CDR2 SVGAGI. CDR3 nucleotides: TGTGCCAGCAGTTACTCAACGGAGGCTAGCTATGGCTACACCTTC. As protein: CASSYSTEASYGYTF.

The rearrangement uses TRBV6-5 and TRBJ2-7; D gene ambiguous. Trimming took off 0 bases at V and 0 bases at J, with 12 bases between the two ends. This CDR3 has 16 residues. Germline CDR1 is MNHEY and CDR2 is SVGAGI. CDR3 sequence reads: CASSYSNPRTSYEQYF. Written as DNA, the CDR3 is TGTGCCAGCAGTTACTCGAACCCCCGGACCTCCTACGAGCAGTACTTC.

J is TRBJ2-6 and V is TRBV6-5; possible D gene TRBD1, 6 bases. V lost 4 bases and J lost 3, with 10 bases in between. The CDR3 has 15 residues. Looked up from germline, CDR1 is MNHEY and CDR2 is SVGAGI. The CDR3 bases are TGTGCCAGCAGTTCACAGGGTTATGGGGCCAACGTCCTGACTTTC. Its translation is CASSSQGYGANVLTF.

The chain couples TRBV18 to TRBJ2-1; 10 bases line up with TRBD2. V lost 4 bases and J lost 0; bases outside the gene matches: 9. The V gene's germline CDR1 is KGHSH and CDR2 LQKENI. This CDR3 is 18 amino acids long. CDR3 amino acids: CASSLQSSGGLSYNEQFF. As DNA, the CDR3 is TGTGCCAGCTCACTTCAATCTAGCGGGGGCCTCTCCTACAATGAGCAGTTCTTC.

V usage is TRBV4-3 and J usage is TRBJ2-1; TRBD2 might be the D (5 bases). Trimming cost V 3 bases and J 6 bases, with 12 bases left between them. The CDR3 is 14 amino acids. Germline CDR1 is LGHNA and CDR2 is YSLEER. CDR3 in amino acids: CASSQETRSNEQFF. The CDR3 nucleotides are TGCGCCAGCAGCCAGGAAACTAGATCCAATGAGCAGTTCTTC.

The chain recombines TRBV9 with TRBJ2-1; D remains ambiguous. V lost 0 bases, J lost 6 bases, and 10 bases lay in between. CDR3 size: 14 residues. Germline loops: CDR1 SGDLS, CDR2 YYNGEE. The CDR3 loop is CASSVATTVNEQFF. In DNA, the CDR3 is TGTGCCAGCAGCGTAGCTACGACGGTCAATGAGCAGTTCTTC. Together with reference TRBV9 and TRBJ2-1, the CDR3 gives the full variable domain: DSGVTQTPKHLITATGQRVTLRCSPRSGDLSVYWYQQSLDQGLQFLIQYYNGEERAKGNILERFSAQQFPDLHSELNLSSLELGDSALYFCASSVATTVNEQFFGPGTRLTVL.

This clone was counted between two and nine times. The chain is built from TRBV5-4 and TRBJ2-5; a possible D gene is TRBD2 (6 bases). Germline V gives CDR1 SGHNT, CDR2 YYREEE (reference sequence). The ends were cut back, 0 bases at V and 5 bases at J, with 14 bases in the middle. The length of the CDR3 is 15 residues. The CDR3: CASSLAGGRRETQYF. The CDR3 DNA reads as TGTGCCAGCAGCTTGGCCGGTGGGAGGAGGGAGACCCAGTACTTC.

This sequence joins TRBV9 and TRBJ1-2, with D uncertain. The CDR3 has 15 residues. V lost 4 bases and J 2 bases, leaving 15 bases between the germline ends. Germline values: CDR1 SGDLS, CDR2 YYNGEE. In DNA form, the CDR3 reads TGTGCCAGCAGCTTACTCGGAGGGTCCAACTATGGCTACACCTTC. This sequence encodes CASSLLGGSNYGYTF.

The rearrangement links TRBV18 to TRBJ2-1; weak D call: TRBD1 (5 bases). V lost 3 bases and J 6 bases, leaving 21 bases between the germline ends. This CDR3 comprises 17 residues. Germline V gives CDR1 KGHSH, CDR2 LQKENI. Written as DNA, the CDR3 is TGTGCCAGCTCACCCTTCTACACAGGTTCGGGTGGCAATGAGCAGTTCTTC. It translates to CASSPFYTGSGGNEQFF.

The table lists this clone with a few counts. This rearrangement joins TRBV7-2 to TRBJ1-6, with a weak D call TRBD1 (6 bases). Germline lookup yields CDR1 SGHTA and CDR2 FQGNSA. Trimming pared 3 bases from V and 6 bases from J, leaving 15 bases between. The length of the CDR3 is 16 residues. The chain's CDR3 is CASSFAPRGGNSPLHF. The CDR3 DNA reads TGTGCCAGCAGCTTCGCCCCAAGGGGGGGTAATTCACCCCTCCACTTT.

There are a few counts of this clone. The V gene is TRBV28, the J gene TRBJ2-1, with a weak D call TRBD1 (6 bases). Looked up from germline, CDR1 is MDHEN and CDR2 is SYDVKM. This CDR3 comprises 15 residues. Trimming stripped 6 bases from V and 7 bases from J, with 19 bases between. Here the CDR3 DNA reads TGTGCCAGCAGACCTGGGGGCTTAATGGGGAATGAGCAGTTCTTC. The encoded protein is CASRPGGLMGNEQFF.

This clone turned up a few times. The V gene is TRBV9, the J gene TRBJ2-5; TRBD1 matches 8 bases. This CDR3 has 14 amino acids. V was clipped by 0 bases and J by 5 bases; unmatched bases: 3. CDR1 SGDLS and CDR2 YYNGEE come from the germline V gene. The CDR3 is CASSVGTGIETQYF. Written as DNA, the CDR3 is TGTGCCAGCAGCGTAGGGACAGGGATCGAGACCCAGTACTTC.

V is TRBV30 and J is TRBJ1-3; the D is unclear. Germline V CDR1 and CDR2: GTSNPN, SVGIG (reference sequence). Trimming stripped 4 bases from V and 0 bases from J, with 10 bases between. This CDR3 has 14 amino acids. The CDR3 DNA is TGTGCCTGGACCAATTTCAACTCTGGAAACACCATATATTTT. Translation gives CAWTNFNSGNTIYF.

The V call is TRBV4-3, the J call TRBJ1-3, with TRBD1 as a possible D gene (6 bases). V lost 2 bases to trimming and J lost 0 bases, with 11 bases between them. This CDR3 has 16 residues. CDR1 and CDR2 from the germline V gene are LGHNA and YSLEER. CDR3 sequence (DNA): TGCGCCAGCAGCCAAAGGACAGCGGGCTCTGGAAACACCATATATTTT. Translating gives CASSQRTAGSGNTIYF.

A note on this clone: The sample has other DNA sequences that encode this CDR3 too. The chain uses TRBV7-2 and TRBJ2-5; possibly TRBD1 for D (6 bases). V gave up 0 bases and J gave up 5 bases, with 10 bases separating them. There are 14 residues in the CDR3. Germline V gives CDR1 SGHTA, CDR2 FQGNSA. As DNA, the CDR3 is TGTGCCAGCAGCTTAGCTAGGGGGTCTGAGACCCAGTACTTC. Translating gives CASSLARGSETQYF. Looking up the rest from reference TRBV7-2 and TRBJ2-5 gives the full variable domain: GAGVSQSPSNKVTEKGKDVELRCDPISGHTALYWYRQSLGQGLEFLIYFQGNSAPDKSGLPSDRFSAERTGGSVSTLTIQRTQQEDSAVYLCASSLARGSETQYFGPGTRLLVL.

This sequence joins TRBV27 and TRBJ2-7, with D unclear. Germline V gene data show CDR1 as MNHEY and CDR2 as SMNVEV (reference sequence). V lost 3 bases and J 2 bases, leaving 11 bases between the germline ends. This CDR3 has 14 amino acids. The DNA for the CDR3 is TGTGCCAGCAGTTTTCTTGGGGAACCCTACGAGCAGTACTTC. It yields the protein CASSFLGEPYEQYF.

This clone turned up a few times. V usage is TRBV2 and J usage is TRBJ2-1; 13 nucleotides match TRBD2. The junction had 9 bases not matched to a gene; V was cut back by 5 bases and J by 5 bases. CDR3 length: 17 amino acids. The germline CDR1 and CDR2 sequences are SNHLY and FYNNEI. The CDR3 DNA is TGTGCCAGCAGTTTACAAACGGGACTAGCGGGGCACAATGAGCAGTTCTTC. Protein sequence: CASSLQTGLAGHNEQFF.

The chain uses TRBV14 and TRBJ2-1; 9 nucleotides agree with TRBD1. The CDR3 covers 16 residues. The trim removed 0 bases at V and 10 bases at J, leaving 10 bases unmatched. Germline V CDR1 and CDR2: SGHDN, FVKESK. In DNA form, the CDR3 reads TGTGCCAGCAGCCAAGATCCTCGACAGGGGGTACGGGAGCAGTTCTTC. Its translation: CASSQDPRQGVREQFF.

This clone was detected a few times. The chain joins TRBV4-1 to TRBJ1-5; the D is unclear. Germline V gives CDR1 MGHRA, CDR2 YSYEKL. CDR3 size: 17 residues. Between the trimmed V and J ends, which lost 4 bases and 0 bases, there was a span of 16 bases. CDR3 loop: CASSLGEALYSNQPQHF. The CDR3, as DNA: TGCGCCAGCAGCCTCGGCGAAGCCCTCTATAGCAATCAGCCCCAGCATTTT.

The genes are TRBV5-6 and TRBJ2-2; D is perhaps TRBD2 (5 bases). CDR1 and CDR2 (germline): SGHDT, YYEEEE. V dropped 4 bases and J dropped 7 bases, with 17 bases sitting between them. This CDR3 comprises 15 residues. The CDR3 loop is CASSLTTIAGGELFF. In nucleotides, the CDR3 is TGTGCCAGCAGCCTAACGACGATTGCGGGCGGGGAGCTGTTTTTT.

The chain recombines TRBV28 with TRBJ2-1; TRBD2 matches at 10 bases. Germline V gives CDR1 MDHEN, CDR2 SYDVKM. The CDR3 is made up of 14 amino acids. Unmatched junction bases numbered 9, after V lost 9 bases and J lost 7 bases. The CDR3 coding sequence is TGTGCCAGAGCAAGCGGGGGGGCGACAAATGAGCAGTTCTTC. Translating gives CARASGGATNEQFF.

The V gene is TRBV6-5, the J gene TRBJ1-2, with 9 bases aligning to TRBD1. From germline, CDR1 is MNHEY and CDR2 SVGAGI. The CDR3 contains 15 residues. V was clipped by 2 bases and J by 5 bases; unmatched bases: 6. DNA of the CDR3: TGTGCCAGCAGTTACACGACAGGGGGACAATATGGCTACACCTTC. Translated, it gives CASSYTTGGQYGYTF.

This clone was detected only a few times. V gene TRBV4-3 combines with J gene TRBJ1-2; tentative D call: TRBD1 (5 bases). Germline CDR1 is LGHNA and CDR2 is YSLEER. This CDR3 has 16 residues. Trimming shortened V by 1 base and J by 4 bases, and 16 bases separated the two germline ends. The CDR3 nucleotides read TGCGCCAGCAGCCAAGGGAGCGGAGAGGGACTCTATGGCTACACCTTC. Translation gives CASSQGSGEGLYGYTF.